This TCR beta chain emerged from a study of blood T cells in healthy people across ages. Findings and limits, study-wide: Unsorted PBMC material precluded a definitive naive versus antigen-experienced comparison. Roughly linear age-related decline in beta diversity appeared, significant by age 40.

Extraction yielded at least 6 micrograms of total RNA per sample. In its sample, this clonotype was seen a few times. The antigen is unknown. For the second PCR, which ran for 7 to 11 cycles, a sample-barcoded 5' primer and a J-beta primer mix were used. Researchers report that each sample yielded at least 2.5 million CDR3-containing paired-end reads. TCRdb processed the 5' RACE reads anew with MiXCR; each CDR3 protein has one entry. Of 1.5 million to 2 million distinct CDR3 sequences listed, approximately 30% are singletons. CDR1 is SGDLS, CDR2 YYNGEE, per germline. Trimming removed 4 bases at V and 2 bases at J, with 10 bases between. The CDR3 has 15 residues.

V gene TRBV9 combines with J gene TRBJ2-6; D remains unclear. The sequenced sample was blood. This receptor was obtained from a woman in her twenties or thirties in good health. The CDR3 DNA sequence: TGTGCCAGCAGCCTACGCTCCCCTGGGGCCAACGTCCTGACTTTC. It yields the protein CASSLRSPGANVLTF.